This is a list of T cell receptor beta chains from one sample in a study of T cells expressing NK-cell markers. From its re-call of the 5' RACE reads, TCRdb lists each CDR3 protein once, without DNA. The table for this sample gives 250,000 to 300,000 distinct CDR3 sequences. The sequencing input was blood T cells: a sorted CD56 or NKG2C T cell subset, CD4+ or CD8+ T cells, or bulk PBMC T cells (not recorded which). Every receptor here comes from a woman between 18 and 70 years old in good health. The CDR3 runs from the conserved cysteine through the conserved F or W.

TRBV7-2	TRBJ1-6	CASSSQGGSPLHF
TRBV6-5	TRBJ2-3	CASSPTPDTQYF
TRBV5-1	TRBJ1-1	CASSLEGAGEAFF
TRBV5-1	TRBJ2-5	CASSFYGTSEQETQYF
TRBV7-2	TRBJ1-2	CASSLASGATNYGYTF
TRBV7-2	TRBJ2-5	CASSLGPGVSQETQYF
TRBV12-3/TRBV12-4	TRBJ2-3	CASRDYATQYF
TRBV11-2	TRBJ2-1	CASSSRLAGDSSYNEQFF
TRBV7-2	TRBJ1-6	CASTTGSSYNSPLHF
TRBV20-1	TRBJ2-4	CSASLLAGVKNIQYF
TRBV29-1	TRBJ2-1	CSAVSRGERGDEQFF
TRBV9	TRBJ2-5	CASSVGNRNQETQYF
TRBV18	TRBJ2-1	CASSPPQGPREQFF
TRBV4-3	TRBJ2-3	CASSRGTGSTDTQYF
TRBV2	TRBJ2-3	CASRLDPTDTQYF
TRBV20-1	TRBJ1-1	CSATPGTPEAFF